What follows is one TCR beta chain and its context. This entry belongs to a study of blood T cell repertoires in COVID-19. Whole-study context: T cells, B-cell-depleted T cells, or PBMCs supplied cDNA or gDNA.

Some clones are missing from TCRdb's copy, which holds only in-frame ones; the method was immunoSEQ multiplex PCR. The sample has 95,000 to 110,000 clones; roughly 88% are singletons. The CDR3 length is 19 residues. The receptor was isolated from a human donor in a cohort sampled during active COVID-19. The chain has TRBV1 and TRBJ2-3; the listed D gene, TRBD2, was not tested against the DNA. TRBV1 is designated a pseudogene. Material: peripheral blood. The CDR3 region has the DNA TGCACCAGCAGCCAGGGGACTAGCGGGGGGCACCTCCTCACAGATACGCAGTATTTT. Translated: CTSSQGTSGGHLLTDTQYF.